Following are 4 T cell receptor beta chains from one sample sequenced in a study of response to subunit inactivated influenza vaccine. TCRdb redid the calling of the RT-PCR reads with MiXCR, one entry per CDR3 protein. The sample lists about 530,000 distinct CDR3 sequences, over 9.5% seen once, with about a tenth in the top ten. Sequenced here: PBMCs from blood, sampled on the day of vaccination. These receptors came from a man over 45 who received an inactivated influenza vaccine.

The rearrangement links TRBV20-1 to TRBJ1-5; a possible D gene is TRBD1 (5 bases). The CDR3 contains 15 residues. Germline lookup yields CDR1 DFQATT and CDR2 SNEGSKA (reference sequence). V lost 5 bases to trimming and J lost 8 bases, with 22 bases between them. In nucleotides, the CDR3 is TGCAGTGCTCACACCGGGACGTACATAAGGGAGCCCCAGCATTTT. Amino acid sequence: CSAHTGTYIREPQHF.

There are a few counts of this clonotype. The chain carries TRBV7-9 and TRBJ2-7, with TRBD1 matching over 11 bases. The CDR3 extends over 15 amino acids. Germline CDR1 reads SEHNR; CDR2 reads FQNEAQ (reference sequence). Trimming cost V 5 bases and J 3 bases; bases outside gene matches: 6. CDR3 loop: CASSRGTGGNYEQYF. CDR3 nucleotide sequence: TGTGCCAGCAGCCGCGGGACAGGGGGAAACTACGAGCAGTACTTC.

This chain joins TRBV4-3 and TRBJ1-2, with D possibly being TRBD1 (5 bases). The CDR3 has 15 amino acids. Germline values: CDR1 LGHNA, CDR2 YSLEER. Trimming cost V 1 base and J 2 bases, with 11 bases left between them. This CDR3 reads CASSQGVKGNYGYTF. CDR3 coding DNA: TGCGCCAGCAGCCAAGGGGTCAAGGGGAACTATGGCTACACCTTC.

The chain joins TRBV24-1 to TRBJ2-1; D is ambiguous. Per the germline V gene, CDR1 is KGHDR and CDR2 is SFDVKD. Trimming removed 4 bases from V and 7 bases from J, with 13 bases in between. The CDR3 extends over 14 amino acids. The DNA of the CDR3 is TGTGCCACCAGTGACCCTGGGAAAAAGAATGAGCAGTTCTTC. It codes for CATSDPGKKNEQFF.